This T cell receptor (beta chain) was recovered during a study of shared clonotypes between healthy human individuals. Study-wide context: Participating donors consisted of two women and a few men aged 18 to 49.

Execution of the assay was at deep level. Each subset's genomic DNA was shared equally among a number of immunoSEQ plates. Data came from immunoSEQ multiplex PCR; TCRdb stores just in-frame clones and leaves some out. This sample has millions of clones; just over 90% occur once, and the top ten carry around 0.14%. Subsets obtained from CD4+ cells comprised CD45RA+ naive and CD45RA-negative memory cells. The V end lost 8 bases, the J end lost 2 bases, and 14 bases lay between the germline ends. The germline gives CDR1 MDHEN, CDR2 SYDVKM. CDR3 length: 14 amino acids. The sequencing sample was made of naive CD4+ T cells sorted from blood. Documented subset: CD45RA+ positively selected. The origin of this receptor is a man younger than 35 in good health. The genes are TRBV28 and TRBJ2-3; D is undetermined. CDR3 DNA: TGTGCCAGCCCCGCTGGACGGACCACAGATACGCAGTATTTT. Protein sequence: CASPAGRTTDTQYF.